The 23 T cell receptor beta chains below were found in one sample sequenced in a study of CD8+CD57+ T cells in acquired aplastic anemia. Before being chosen for sequencing, patients had shown CD8+CD57+ cell expansion by flow cytometry. Profiling that covered TCR beta VDJ and CDR3 relied on genomic DNA as its template. TCRdb ran MiXCR on the reads and lists one entry per CDR3 protein. The data hold 450,000 to 550,000 distinct CDR3 sequences, with around 33% observed a single time. The sequenced sample was sorted CD4+, CD8+, or CD8+CD57+ T cells (not recorded which) from PBMCs. These receptors were obtained from a human donor with aplastic anemia.

This clonotype was counted many times. V and J are TRBV19 and TRBJ1-2; TRBD1 might be the D (5 bases). The ends were cut back, 5 bases at V and 5 bases at J, with 24 bases in the middle. Germline CDR1 reads LNHDA; CDR2 reads SQIVND (reference sequence). The CDR3 runs 17 residues. As DNA, the CDR3 is TGTGCCAGTAGTCGGCACGAGGACGGCCACAGGATATATGGCTACACCTTC. It encodes CASSRHEDGHRIYGYTF.

This clonotype has only a few counts. The V and J genes are TRBV27 and TRBJ1-3; 7 bases agree with TRBD1. J was trimmed by 2 bases and V by 7 bases; bases with no gene match: 8. Germline loops: CDR1 MNHEY, CDR2 SMNVEV (reference sequence). The CDR3 covers 15 residues. CDR3 bases: TGTGCCAGCAAGGGGGGGGACAGCCCTGGAAACACCATATATTTT. This gives the protein CASKGGDSPGNTIYF.

This clonotype showed up many times. The rearrangement uses TRBV2 and TRBJ1-4; D is perhaps TRBD1 (6 bases). V was cut by 2 bases and J by 7 bases, with 14 bases left in between. Germline V gene data show CDR1 as SNHLY and CDR2 as FYNNEI. This CDR3 is built from 15 residues. CDR3 in amino acids: CASSELLGQSEKLFF. In DNA form, the CDR3 reads TGTGCCAGCAGTGAACTTCTAGGACAGTCTGAAAAACTGTTTTTT. The full variable domain, with the rest looked up from reference TRBV2 and TRBJ1-4, is EPEVTQTPSHQVTQMGQEVILRCVPISNHLYFYWYRQILGQKVEFLVSFYNNEISEKSEIFDDQFSVERPDGSNFTLKIRSTKLEDSAMYFCASSELLGQSEKLFFGSGTQLSVL.

CDR3 residues: CSATHGVTQYF. The CDR3 DNA follows: TGCAGTGCTACCCACGGGGTTACCCAGTACTTC. The V call is TRBV20-1, the J call TRBJ2-5; perhaps TRBD2 as D (5 bases). Deletions cut 4 bases from V and 8 bases from J, with 11 bases between. The CDR3 totals 11 residues. Germline loops: CDR1 DFQATT, CDR2 SNEGSKA (reference sequence).

This chain connects TRBV20-1 to TRBJ2-2; no clear D. V lost 3 bases to trimming and J lost 3 bases, with 11 bases between them. Germline-derived CDR1 and CDR2 are DFQATT and SNEGSKA (reference sequence). This CDR3 is 14 amino acids long. The CDR3 DNA reads as TGCAGTGCTAGGCCCGCACTTGACACCGGGGAGCTGTTTTTT. Its translation: CSARPALDTGELFF.

This clonotype was seen at least ten times. The chain is built from TRBV4-3 and TRBJ1-2, with TRBD1 as a possible D gene (6 bases). Trimming removed 3 bases at V and 8 bases at J, with 13 bases between. The CDR3 spans 13 residues. CDR1 and CDR2 from the germline V gene are LGHNA and YSLEER. DNA for the CDR3: TGCGCCAGCAGCCACTCGACAGGCGGGGGCTACACCTTC. Protein product: CASSHSTGGGYTF.

As to this clonotype: Just one base apart from a much larger clone, this may be a read error. V is TRBV2 and J is TRBJ1-2; D may be TRBD1 (5 bases). V gave up 8 bases and J gave up 4 bases, with 14 bases separating them. Germline V lookup: CDR1 SNHLY, CDR2 FYNNEI. CDR3 length: 13 residues. CDR3 region: CASGPAGVYGYTF. The DNA of the CDR3 is TGTGCCAGCGGCCCCGCGGGGGTCTATGGCTACACCTTC.

V gene TRBV20-1 combines with J gene TRBJ2-1; D is tentatively TRBD1 or TRBD2 (6 bases each). This CDR3 is built from 12 residues. Germline CDR1 reads DFQATT; CDR2 reads SNEGSKA (reference sequence). V dropped 3 bases and J dropped 13 bases, with 16 bases sitting between them. CDR3 bases: TGCAGTGCTAGTGCGGGACACCAAATTCAGTTCTTC. This translates into CSASAGHQIQFF.

The rearrangement joins TRBV20-1 to TRBJ2-7; TRBD2 matches at 8 bases. Germline CDR1 is DFQATT and CDR2 is SNEGSKA (reference sequence). V gave up 6 bases and J gave up 0 bases; unmatched junction bases: 10. CDR3 length: 15 amino acids. The CDR3 DNA reads as TGCAGTGCAGAACCACTAGCGGCGAGCTCCTACGAGCAGTACTTC. This sequence encodes CSAEPLAASSYEQYF.

CDR3 in DNA: TGTGCCAGCAGTCCTGCAAGAGCAGCCTCCTATAATTCACCCCTCCACTTT. Protein sequence: CASSPARAASYNSPLHF. The J gene is TRBJ1-6, the V gene TRBV7-8; D unresolved. Looked up from germline, CDR1 is SGHVS and CDR2 is FQNEAQ. CDR3 size: 17 residues. Trimming took 6 bases from V and 0 from J, leaving 15 bases between them.

This chain links TRBV20-1 with TRBJ1-3; D is perhaps TRBD1 (6 bases). The V gene lost 6 bases and the J gene lost 0 bases, with 12 bases spanning the gap. Per germline, CDR1 DFQATT and CDR2 SNEGSKA (reference sequence). There are 14 residues in the CDR3. The DNA for the CDR3 is TGCAGTGCGCTAGGGGGGGACTCTGGAAACACCATATATTTT. It translates to CSALGGDSGNTIYF.

The J gene is TRBJ2-3, the V gene TRBV12-3 or TRBV12-4, with 11 bases that match TRBD2. This CDR3 is 15 amino acids long. V lost 11 bases, J lost 5 bases, and 12 bases stayed unmatched. The CDR3 nucleotides read TGTGCCGTGTCAATTAGCGGGAGGGCCGGAGATACGCAGTATTTT. Its protein product is CAVSISGRAGDTQYF.

Comment on this clonotype: This may be a read error, as it is one base from a much larger clone. The genes are TRBV20-1 and TRBJ1-5, with D possibly matching TRBD1 (6 bases). The CDR3 runs 13 residues. Germline V gives CDR1 DFQATT, CDR2 SNEGSKA (reference sequence). DNA of the CDR3: TGCAGTGCTGAACAGGGAATGGGTCAGCTCCAGCATTTT. Translated: CSAEQGMGQLQHF.

This clonotype appeared many times. The rearrangement joins TRBV2 to TRBJ1-1; D call uncertain. Germline V CDR1 and CDR2: SNHLY, FYNNEI. Trimming removed 2 bases at V and 2 bases at J, with 12 bases between. CDR3 size: 15 residues. CDR3 sequence reads: CASSERWQLNTEAFF. The CDR3 DNA follows: TGTGCCAGCAGTGAAAGGTGGCAGCTAAACACTGAAGCTTTCTTT.

A few counts support this clonotype. This chain links TRBV7-2 with TRBJ2-6; D is uncertain. The CDR3 contains 8 residues. V was trimmed by 2 bases and J by 16 bases, leaving 0 bases between them. Germline V CDR1 and CDR2: SGHTA, FQGNSA. CDR3 coding DNA: TGTGCCAGCAGCTTACTGACTTTC. Amino acid sequence: CASSLLTF.

In its sample, this clonotype was seen many times. The chain links TRBV2 to TRBJ2-6; D is unresolved. Germline V lookup: CDR1 SNHLY, CDR2 FYNNEI. Trimming pared 7 bases from V and 0 bases from J, leaving 10 bases between. The CDR3 contains 15 residues. The CDR3 spells CASNWGSSGANVLTF. DNA for the CDR3: TGTGCCAGCAACTGGGGATCCTCTGGGGCCAACGTCCTGACTTTC.

This clonotype was detected ten times or more. This chain uses TRBV5-1 with TRBJ1-6, with D possibly TRBD1 on 6 matching bases. Trimming removed 3 bases from V and 9 bases from J, with 16 bases in between. Germline CDR1 SGHRS, CDR2 YFSETQ. The CDR3 has 15 amino acids. DNA for the CDR3: TGCGCCAGCAGCTACCTTCGGGACAACGGTTCACCCCTCCACTTT. Translation gives CASSYLRDNGSPLHF.

This clonotype was counted many times. The genes are TRBV5-1 and TRBJ2-7; no firm D call. This CDR3 has 13 residues. Germline V CDR1 and CDR2: SGHRS, YFSETQ. V was pared by 0 bases and J by 2 bases, with 6 bases between. The CDR3 loop reads CASSLASTYEQYF. In DNA, the CDR3 is TGCGCCAGCAGCTTGGCCTCCACCTACGAGCAGTACTTC.

This clonotype was counted only a few times. The chain uses TRBV19 and TRBJ1-6; perhaps TRBD1 as D (5 bases). Trimming left V 5 bases short and J 6 bases short, with 14 bases between. Germline-derived CDR1 and CDR2 are LNHDA and SQIVND (reference sequence). CDR3 size: 15 residues. CDR3 nucleotide sequence: TGTGCCAGTAGTCTTACAGGTTCGGGTAATTCACCCCTCCACTTT. Translated: CASSLTGSGNSPLHF.

A word on this clonotype: Its ends do not fully match the called genes, so a read error is possible. This chain joins TRBV12-3 or TRBV12-4 and TRBJ1-3; D remains unclear. CDR3 length: 13 amino acids. The CDR3 protein is CANSPNGGNTIYF. Here the CDR3 DNA reads TGTGCCAACAGTCCTAACGGTGGAAACACCATATATTTT.

This clonotype occurred once. V is TRBV24-1 and J is TRBJ2-3; TRBD1 aligns across 7 bases. V was pared by 6 bases and J by 2 bases, with 4 bases of the junction left unmatched. The germline CDR1 and CDR2 sequences are KGHDR and SFDVKD. CDR3 length: 14 residues. The CDR3 coding sequence is TGTGCCACCAGTCAGACAGGGACCACAGATACGCAGTATTTT. This encodes CATSQTGTTDTQYF.

This chain uses TRBV7-7 with TRBJ2-7, with 10 bases that match TRBD2. There are 14 residues in the CDR3. Germline loops: CDR1 SSHAT, CDR2 FNYEAQ (reference sequence). In nucleotides, the CDR3 is TGTGCTAGAGCCACTAGCGGGATCTCGGGGGAGCAGTACTTC. Amino acids: CARATSGISGEQYF.

This clonotype was counted a single time. J is TRBJ2-4 and V is TRBV20-1; D may be TRBD2 (6 bases). Germline values: CDR1 DFQATT, CDR2 SNEGSKA (reference sequence). V was clipped by 6 bases and J by 0 bases, with 18 bases between them. The CDR3 runs to 16 residues. For the CDR3, the DNA is TGCAGTGCCCCCGGGTTCTACGGGGGAGCCAAAAACATTCAGTACTTC. This translates into CSAPGFYGGAKNIQYF.